Presented here are 19 T cell receptor beta chains from one specimen sequenced in a study of PD-L1 blockade in urothelial cancer. Sequencing used immunoSEQ multiplex PCR; TCRdb keeps in-frame clones, though not all of them. The profile shows tens of thousands of clones, over 70% of them singletons. The sample consisted of PBMCs, taken around atezolizumab (anti-PD-L1) treatment. The receptors derive from a man between 65 and 80 years old with urothelial cancer.

This chain links TRBV10-3 with TRBJ2-7; 10 bases map to TRBD2. CDR3 size: 14 residues. J gave up 5 bases and V 6 bases, and 7 bases lay outside the gene matches. Germline CDR1 reads ENHRY; CDR2 reads SYGVKD. CDR3 in DNA: TGTGCCATCAGAGCGACTAGCGGGTGGGACGAGCAGTACTTC. Amino acids: CAIRATSGWDEQYF.

The V and J genes are TRBV19 and TRBJ1-1; the D gene is possibly TRBD1 (5 bases). Germline V gene lookup returns CDR1 LNHDA and CDR2 SQIVND (reference sequence). The V gene lost 3 bases and the J gene lost 5 bases, with 19 bases spanning the gap. The CDR3 spans 16 residues. For the CDR3, the DNA is TGTGCCAGTAGTATTGATCGCGGGGCAGGCGGTACTGAAGCTTTCTTT. This translates into CASSIDRGAGGTEAFF.

The rearrangement uses TRBV19 and TRBJ2-1, with 9 bases that match TRBD2. V lost 5 bases and J lost 2; bases outside the gene matches: 4. The CDR3 totals 15 residues. Germline V lookup: CDR1 LNHDA, CDR2 SQIVND (reference sequence). CDR3 bases: TGTGCCAGTAGTCGACTAGCGGAAACCTACAATGAGCAGTTCTTC. This gives the protein CASSRLAETYNEQFF. The full variable domain, its missing parts supplied by reference TRBV19 and TRBJ2-1, is DGGITQSPKYLFRKEGQNVTLSCEQNLNHDAMYWYRQDPGQGLRLIYYSQIVNDFQKGDIAEGYSVSREKKESFPLTVTSAQKNPTAFYLCASSRLAETYNEQFFGPGTRLTVL.

V usage is TRBV6-1 and J usage is TRBJ2-2, with D perhaps matching TRBD2 (5 bases). The germline V gene has CDR1 MNHNS and CDR2 SASEGT. Deletions cut 6 bases from V and 1 base from J, with 12 bases between. There are 15 residues in the CDR3. CDR3 protein: CASRPSLGNTGELFF. The DNA of the CDR3 is TGTGCCAGCAGGCCTTCACTAGGGAACACCGGGGAGCTGTTTTTT.

This clone was found a few times. In DNA, the CDR3 is TGTGCCACCAGCAGAGGTGGCGGGAGCGGGACCGGGGAGCTGTTTTTT. Amino acid sequence: CATSRGGGSGTGELFF. The V and J genes are TRBV15 and TRBJ2-2, with 7 bases that match TRBD2. V gave up 1 base and J gave up 5 bases; unmatched junction bases: 7. Germline CDR1 reads LNHNV; CDR2 reads YYDKDF (reference sequence). This CDR3 spans 16 amino acids.

The V gene is TRBV7-2, the J gene TRBJ2-5; TRBD1 is a possible D gene (5 bases). The V gene lost 2 bases and the J gene lost 5 bases, with 9 bases spanning the gap. This CDR3 contains 13 residues. Germline V lookup: CDR1 SGHTA, CDR2 FQGNSA. CDR3 nucleotides: TGTGCCAGCAGCTTAACCCAGGGTGAGACCCAGTACTTC. Translation gives CASSLTQGETQYF.

The chain joins TRBV29-1 to TRBJ2-1; perhaps TRBD2 as D (5 bases). The germline V gene encodes CDR1 SQVTM and CDR2 ANQGSEA. The CDR3 is 14 residues long. Trimming removed 2 bases at V and 3 bases at J, with 11 bases between. The CDR3 region has the DNA TGCAGCGTTGAAAGGAGCGGTATCTACAATGAGCAGTTCTTC. The encoded protein is CSVERSGIYNEQFF.

The chain joins TRBV10-3 to TRBJ1-2; possible D gene TRBD1, 6 bases. V was cut by 6 bases and J by 8 bases, with 10 bases left in between. The CDR3 is made up of 11 amino acids. Germline assignment: CDR1 ENHRY and CDR2 SYGVKD. CDR3 protein: CAISTGNGYTF. CDR3 coding DNA: TGTGCCATCAGCACAGGGAACGGCTACACCTTC.

The chain recombines TRBV29-1 with TRBJ1-1; D is ambiguous. The CDR3 loop spans 13 amino acids. The V gene lost 1 base and the J gene lost 1 base, with 7 bases spanning the gap. Germline V gene data show CDR1 as SQVTM and CDR2 as ANQGSEA. The CDR3 DNA sequence: TGCAGCGTTGAAGGCAGTGGGAACACTGAAGCTTTCTTT. Its translation is CSVEGSGNTEAFF.

The V gene is TRBV10-1, the J gene TRBJ2-3, with D possibly matching TRBD2 (6 bases). Germline V gives CDR1 WNHNN, CDR2 SYGVQD (reference sequence). Trimming stripped 0 bases from V and 5 bases from J, with 12 bases between. The CDR3 sequence is 15 residues long. CDR3 amino acids: CASSESKLGGDTQYF. CDR3 bases: TGCGCCAGCAGTGAGTCGAAGCTGGGGGGAGATACGCAGTATTTT.

This clone was observed a few times. V is TRBV9 and J is TRBJ2-7; D unresolved. Germline CDR1 reads SGDLS; CDR2 reads YYNGEE. V lost 0 bases and J lost 3, with 10 bases in between. The CDR3 runs 14 residues. The CDR3 sequence: CASSVDATFYEQYF. CDR3 DNA sequence: TGTGCCAGCAGCGTAGACGCAACATTCTACGAGCAGTACTTC.

The rearrangement links TRBV30 to TRBJ1-2; tentatively, D is TRBD1 (6 bases). Looked up from germline, CDR1 is GTSNPN and CDR2 is SVGIG (reference sequence). Trimming removed 3 bases at V and 4 bases at J, with 12 bases between. This CDR3 spans 13 amino acids. The CDR3 DNA follows: TGTGCCTGGAGCCCCGGACAGCCCTATGGCTACACCTTC. It specifies CAWSPGQPYGYTF. The full variable domain, completed using reference TRBV30 and TRBJ1-2, is SQTIHQWPATLVQPVGSPLSLECTVEGTSNPNLYWYRQAAGRGLQLLFYSVGIGQISSEVPQNLSASRPQDRQFILSSKKLLLSDSGFYLCAWSPGQPYGYTFGSGTRLTVV.

This chain connects TRBV9 to TRBJ2-1; TRBD2 agrees at 7 bases. The germline V gene has CDR1 SGDLS and CDR2 YYNGEE. V shed 7 bases, J shed 7 bases, and the junction held 8 bases outside the gene matches. CDR3 size: 13 residues. CDR3 sequence reads: CASGMGAGNEQFF. As DNA, the CDR3 is TGTGCCAGCGGAATGGGAGCGGGGAATGAGCAGTTCTTC. Full variable domain (rest looked up from reference TRBV9 and TRBJ2-1): DSGVTQTPKHLITATGQRVTLRCSPRSGDLSVYWYQQSLDQGLQFLIQYYNGEERAKGNILERFSAQQFPDLHSELNLSSLELGDSALYFCASGMGAGNEQFFGPGTRLTVL.

The rearrangement uses TRBV6-5 and TRBJ1-5; no firm D call. Germline V CDR1 and CDR2: MNHEY, SVGAGI. The CDR3 is 13 amino acids. V lost 6 bases, J lost 7 bases, and 13 bases lay in between. In DNA form, the CDR3 reads TGTGCCAGCAGCTTGGAGGGCAGGCAGCCCCAGCATTTT. Amino acid sequence: CASSLEGRQPQHF.

V gene TRBV2 combines with J gene TRBJ2-1; 10 positions agree with TRBD2. The CDR3 has 17 amino acids. J was trimmed by 6 bases and V by 0 bases; bases with no gene match: 8. In germline, CDR1 is SNHLY, CDR2 FYNNEI. The CDR3 loop is CASSEAGLAGVGNEQFF. The CDR3 nucleotides are TGTGCCAGCAGTGAAGCCGGGCTAGCGGGAGTGGGCAATGAGCAGTTCTTC.

The J gene is TRBJ2-5, the V gene TRBV7-3; 8 positions agree with TRBD1. The V segment lost 2 bases and the J segment 2 bases; nucleotides outside the gene matches: 4. CDR3 length: 15 amino acids. Germline-derived CDR1 and CDR2 are SGHTA and FQGTGA. CDR3 bases: TGTGCCAGCAGCTTAGGTGGACAGGGTCAAGAGACCCAGTACTTC. Its protein product is CASSLGGQGQETQYF.

CDR3 amino acids: CASSRAGVSGNTIYF. The CDR3 nucleotides read TGTGCCAGCAGCCGTGCAGGGGTTTCTGGAAACACCATATATTTT. This chain connects TRBV28 to TRBJ1-3; tentatively, D is TRBD1 (6 bases). This CDR3 is 15 amino acids long. Germline lookup yields CDR1 MDHEN and CDR2 SYDVKM. With 6 bases removed from V and 1 base from J, the gap between germline ends came to 13 bases.

In nucleotides, the CDR3 is TGTGCCAGCAGCCTACGTACGAACACTGAAGCTTTCTTT. Its protein product is CASSLRTNTEAFF. The chain employs TRBV6-5 and TRBJ1-1; D is undetermined. Germline V lookup: CDR1 MNHEY, CDR2 SVGAGI. Trimming left V 6 bases short and J 1 base short, with 9 bases between. The CDR3 is 13 amino acids.

The chain carries TRBV6-6 and TRBJ2-5; a possible D gene is TRBD1 (7 bases). V lost 0 bases to trimming and J lost 5 bases, with 16 bases between them. The CDR3 spans 16 residues. The V gene's germline CDR1 is MNHNY and CDR2 SVGAGI (reference sequence). CDR3 sequence: CASSYSKGGGRETQYF. In DNA form, the CDR3 reads TGTGCCAGCAGTTACTCGAAAGGAGGGGGCAGGGAGACCCAGTACTTC.